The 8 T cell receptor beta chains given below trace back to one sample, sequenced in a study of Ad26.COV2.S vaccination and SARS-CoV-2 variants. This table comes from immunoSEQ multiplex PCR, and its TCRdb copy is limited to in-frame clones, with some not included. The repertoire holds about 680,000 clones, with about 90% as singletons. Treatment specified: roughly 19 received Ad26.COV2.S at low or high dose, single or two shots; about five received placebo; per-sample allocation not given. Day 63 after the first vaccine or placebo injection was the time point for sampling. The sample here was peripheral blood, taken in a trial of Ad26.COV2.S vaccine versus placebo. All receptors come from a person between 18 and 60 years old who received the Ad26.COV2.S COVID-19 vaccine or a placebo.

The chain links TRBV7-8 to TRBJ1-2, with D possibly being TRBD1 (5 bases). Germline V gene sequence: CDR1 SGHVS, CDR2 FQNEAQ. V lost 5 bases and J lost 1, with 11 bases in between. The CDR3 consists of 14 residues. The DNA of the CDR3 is TGTGCCAGCAGCCGGGACGGAAATAACTATGGCTACACCTTC. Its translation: CASSRDGNNYGYTF.

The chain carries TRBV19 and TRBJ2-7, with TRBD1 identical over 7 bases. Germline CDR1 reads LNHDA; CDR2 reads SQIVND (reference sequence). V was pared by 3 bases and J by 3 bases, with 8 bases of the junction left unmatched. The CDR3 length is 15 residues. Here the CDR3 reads CASSISPGQDYEQYF. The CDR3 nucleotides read TGTGCCAGTAGTATCTCACCCGGACAGGACTACGAGCAGTACTTC. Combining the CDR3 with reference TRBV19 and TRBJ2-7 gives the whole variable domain DGGITQSPKYLFRKEGQNVTLSCEQNLNHDAMYWYRQDPGQGLRLIYYSQIVNDFQKGDIAEGYSVSREKKESFPLTVTSAQKNPTAFYLCASSISPGQDYEQYFGPGTRLTVT.

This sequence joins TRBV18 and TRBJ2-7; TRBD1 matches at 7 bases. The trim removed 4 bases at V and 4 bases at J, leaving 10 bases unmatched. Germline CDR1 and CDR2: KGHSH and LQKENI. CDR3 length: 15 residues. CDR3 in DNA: TGTGCCAGCTCACGGGTAGGGGGCGCGAAGTACGAGCAGTACTTC. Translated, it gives CASSRVGGAKYEQYF.

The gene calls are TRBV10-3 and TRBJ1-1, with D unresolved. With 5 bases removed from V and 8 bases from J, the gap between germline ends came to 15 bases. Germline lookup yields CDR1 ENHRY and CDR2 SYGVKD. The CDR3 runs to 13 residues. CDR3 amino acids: CAISPSWNGEAFF. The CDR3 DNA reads TGTGCCATCAGTCCCAGTTGGAACGGGGAAGCTTTCTTT.

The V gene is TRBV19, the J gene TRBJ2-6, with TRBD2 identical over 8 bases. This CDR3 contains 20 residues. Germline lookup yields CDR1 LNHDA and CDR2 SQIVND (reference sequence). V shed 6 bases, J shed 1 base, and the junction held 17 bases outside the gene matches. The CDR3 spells CASSLIGGGNRISGANVLTF. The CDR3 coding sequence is TGTGCCAGTAGCCTCATCGGGGGGGGAAATAGGATTTCTGGGGCCAACGTCCTGACTTTC.

CDR3 loop: CAISESPGGYTF. CDR3 DNA: TGTGCCATCAGTGAGTCCCCGGGAGGCTACACCTTC. The chain has TRBV10-3 and TRBJ1-2; D gene unclear. The V and J ends lost 0 bases and 8 bases respectively, with 7 bases between them. Germline lookup yields CDR1 ENHRY and CDR2 SYGVKD. The CDR3 has 12 amino acids.

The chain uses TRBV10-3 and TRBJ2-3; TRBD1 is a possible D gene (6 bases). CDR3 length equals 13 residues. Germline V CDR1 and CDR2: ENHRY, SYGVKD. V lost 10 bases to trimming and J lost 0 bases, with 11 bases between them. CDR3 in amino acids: CATLDSSTDTQYF. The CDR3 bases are TGTGCCACCTTGGACAGTAGCACAGATACGCAGTATTTT.

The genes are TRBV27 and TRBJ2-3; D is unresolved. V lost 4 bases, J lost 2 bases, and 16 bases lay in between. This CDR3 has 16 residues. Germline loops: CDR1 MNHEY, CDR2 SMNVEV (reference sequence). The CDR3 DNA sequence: TGTGCCAGCAGTTACCTGACACCCCGAAACACAGATACGCAGTATTTT. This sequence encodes CASSYLTPRNTDTQYF.